This TCR beta chain was sequenced in a study of blood T cell repertoires in COVID-19. About the study: Specimens from acute and convalescent COVID-19 originated in the United States, Italy and Spain.

Deletions cut 4 bases from V and 3 bases from J, with 10 bases between. The germline V gene encodes CDR1 SGHTS and CDR2 YDEGEE. The CDR3 runs to 13 residues. The assay was immunoSEQ multiplex PCR, and TCRdb's table has in-frame clones only and misses some. In the table there are 68,000 or so clones, roughly 80% of which are singletons. The TCR comes from a human donor in a cohort sampled during active COVID-19. The V and J genes are TRBV5-8 and TRBJ1-2, with D perhaps matching TRBD1 (6 bases). Sample: peripheral blood. CDR3 coding DNA: TGTGCCAGCAGCCGGGACACTGACTATGGCTACACCTTC. It translates to CASSRDTDYGYTF.